The sequence of this T cell receptor (beta chain) was determined in a study of blood T cell repertoires in COVID-19 (dated by TCRdb to about 2020). Study-level background: Samples from collaborators originated in the United States, Italy and Spain and spanned both the acute and convalescent phases of COVID-19. The repertoires were released in a freely available public database intended as a resource for research on the immune response to SARS-CoV-2. Sample metadata almost always included a de-identified subject ID, COVID-19 status, age in years and sex. The prospective study material was composed of cDNA or gDNA derived from T cells, B-cell-depleted T cells, or PBMCs. Samples came from the ongoing ImmuneRACE study (first 160 participants) plus 1,254 subjects from 6 global collaborators. HLA class I and class II types, where available, came from metadata supplied by the sample provider rather than from assay-based typing. The dataset comprised deeply sampled blood TCRbeta repertoires from subjects exposed to, actively infected with, or recovered from COVID-19.

Enrolling through a virtual design, the prospective study's participants ranged in age from roughly 18 to 89 years and lived across 20 to 25 United States geographic areas. In the prospective study, participants were assigned to cohorts based on the clinical history participants reported in a screening survey and a study questionnaire. Recovered participants in ImmuneRACE Cohort 3 were defined as having two consecutive negative NP/OP PCR tests, clearance from a healthcare professional, or resolution of symptoms. Mobile phlebotomists in the prospective study collected whole blood, serum and a nasopharyngeal or oropharyngeal swab from every participant. Additional blood draws and questionnaires over an approximately 2-month period could optionally be provided by prospective study participants. Before DNA extraction, blood samples from the prospective study were shipped at room temperature or frozen.

Here is what the overall study found, with its caveats: How much clinical and demographic metadata was included differed by source and by participant, and the metadata was provided uncurated.

CDR1 and CDR2 were assigned from the germline V gene (reference sequence) as MNHEY and SMNVEV. CDR3 length: 13 amino acids, cysteine to phenylalanine. Kept here is only the CDR3 DNA, which spans 39 bases and is read in frame from base 1. Cut back by 5 bases and 10 bases, the V and J ends lie 15 bases apart. TCRbeta CDR3 regions were amplified from genomic DNA by means of the immunoSEQ Assay, a bias-controlled multiplex PCR. From the authors' description of their analysis: The number of nucleated cells in each sample was estimated by amplification of reference gene primers within the assay. To quantify the absolute abundance of each unique TCRbeta CDR3 rearrangement, sequence reads were collapsed and filtered. Productive Simpson clonality was computed per sample as the square root of Simpson's diversity index over productive rearrangements. TCRdb limited this immuneACCESS table to in-frame rearrangements with V and J called. A share of clones is missing; checked studies link under half to unresolved V genes, and the rest is unexplained. D and trimming come from the DNA, and the V and J calls and clone size come from that table. This sample lists hundreds of thousands of clones; 70% to 90% were detected once. 2.2% of the sample lies in the top ten.

A remark on this clone: What this receptor recognizes is not known. The record has no base qualities; no much larger clone is one base away.

Recombination connected TRBV27 to TRBJ2-1; the D gene lacks a confident call. The clonotype comes from a man under 40 who had recovered from COVID-19. Sequencing input: PBMCs or T cells enriched from blood (not recorded which). The CDR3 sequence is CASSPIATHEQFF. In nucleotides, the sequence is TGTGCCAGCAGTCCCATAGCCACGCACGAGCAGTTCTTC.